Following are 3 T cell receptor beta chains from one sample sequenced in a study of PD-1 blockade in classical Hodgkin lymphoma (TCRdb year 2020). In light of the paper, this sample's time point label describes: cycle 2 day 1 (C2D1) of nivolumab. Every trial patient had relapsed following autologous stem cell transplantation, and prior brentuximab vedotin exposure was what differed among cohorts A, B and C. The receptor library was made with the immunoSEQ multiplex PCR assay. Entries here come from immuneACCESS through TCRdb and include only in-frame sequences with V and J called. Some clones fail to appear in such tables; in the studies checked, an unresolved V gene covers under half of the shortfall, and the cause of the remainder is unknown. This sample has tens of thousands of clones in its table, and roughly 78% of those were observed once. The top ten clones comprise roughly 12% of the sample.

Specimen: peripheral blood mononuclear cells (PBMCs), collected before the second cycle of nivolumab. The receptor source for this set is a human donor with classical Hodgkin lymphoma.

The rearrangement uses TRBV19 and TRBJ1-2; 7 bases fit TRBD1. With 6 bases clipped from V and 3 bases from J, the junction kept 10 bases outside the gene matches. The V gene's germline CDR1 is LNHDA and CDR2 SQIVND (reference sequence). The CDR3 contains 15 residues. DNA for the CDR3: TGTGCCAGTAGATCGGGGACAGCGGGGGACTATGGCTACACCTTC. Translation gives CASRSGTAGDYGYTF.

This chain's CDR3 is CATSDAPNGGELFF. The CDR3 region has the DNA TGTGCCACCAGCGATGCCCCCAACGGCGGGGAGCTGTTTTTT. The chain carries TRBV15 and TRBJ2-2; D unresolved. V was pared by 5 bases and J by 7 bases, with 14 bases between. Germline assignment: CDR1 LNHNV and CDR2 YYDKDF (reference sequence). The CDR3 totals 14 residues.

This chain connects TRBV7-8 to TRBJ2-3; 8 bases are a match to TRBD2. The CDR3 has 17 amino acids. V dropped 5 bases and J dropped 5; count of bases not matched to a gene: 15. Per germline, CDR1 SGHVS and CDR2 FQNEAQ. CDR3 sequence (DNA): TGTGCCAGCAGCCCCTTAGATAGCGGGGCAAGGGGAGATACGCAGTATTTT. The encoded protein is CASSPLDSGARGDTQYF.